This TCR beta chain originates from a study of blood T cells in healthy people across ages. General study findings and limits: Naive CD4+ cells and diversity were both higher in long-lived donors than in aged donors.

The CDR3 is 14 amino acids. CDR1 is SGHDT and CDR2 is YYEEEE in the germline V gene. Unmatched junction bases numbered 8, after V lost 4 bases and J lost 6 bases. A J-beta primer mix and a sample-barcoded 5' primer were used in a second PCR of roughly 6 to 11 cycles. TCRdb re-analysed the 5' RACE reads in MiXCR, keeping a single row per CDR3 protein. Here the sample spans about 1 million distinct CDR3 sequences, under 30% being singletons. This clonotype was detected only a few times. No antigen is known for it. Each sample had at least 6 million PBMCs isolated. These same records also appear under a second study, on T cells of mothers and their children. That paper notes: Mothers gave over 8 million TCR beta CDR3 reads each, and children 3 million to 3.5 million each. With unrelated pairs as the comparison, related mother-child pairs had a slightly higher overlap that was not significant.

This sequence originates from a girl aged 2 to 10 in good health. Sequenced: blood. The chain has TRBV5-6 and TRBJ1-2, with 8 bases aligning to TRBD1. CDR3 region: CASSHPTGEDGYTF. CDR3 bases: TGTGCCAGCAGCCACCCGACAGGGGAGGATGGCTACACCTTC.